This is a list of T cell receptor beta chains from one sample in a study of cytomegalovirus exposure and HLA in healthy donors. Libraries were prepared by immunoSEQ multiplex PCR; TCRdb keeps only in-frame clonotypes and omits some of them. This sample has 300,000 to 350,000 clones; 88% occur once, and the top ten carry roughly 0.96%. Sequencing was carried out using PBMCs. The receptors were gathered from a man under 40 in good health and CMV-seronegative. CDR3s leave out the opening cysteine and the closing phenylalanine or tryptophan.

v_gene	j_gene	CDR3aa
TRBV19	TRBJ1-2	ASSITGGSGNYGYT
TRBV9	TRBJ2-1	ASSSGGDYNEQF
TRBV19	TRBJ2-7	ASSLVWGLYEQY
TRBV11-2	TRBJ2-3	ASTPGGTSGGPSTDTQY
TRBV6-1	TRBJ2-5	ASNPGGLRETQY
TRBV19	TRBJ1-5	AISFPGQPQH
TRBV9	TRBJ2-1	ASSAGRGASMEQF
TRBV30	TRBJ1-4	ACDRESFATNEKLF
TRBV7-6	TRBJ2-3	ASSPRTGEYTDTQY
TRBV5-4	TRBJ2-3	ASSTRQGSDTQY
TRBV6-5	TRBJ2-7	ASSRGDEQY
TRBV6-1	TRBJ1-4	ASRRTVTNEKLF